These T cell receptor beta chains were read from a single sample in a study of T-cell reconstitution after alpha-beta-depleted transplantation in children. MiXCR, run by TCRdb on the PCR reads, gives a single entry per CDR3 protein. The repertoire includes fewer than 700,000 distinct CDR3 sequences, under 25% of them detected once, and roughly 15% sits in the top ten. The input for sequencing was PBMCs, mostly from graft donor cells, taken 360 days after TCRalphabeta/CD19-depleted stem cell transplant. All receptors come from a boy in the first two years of life who had a stem cell transplant for acute myeloid leukemia, so the T cells may come from the graft donor. CDR3s include the opening cysteine and the closing phenylalanine or tryptophan. D genes are given only for firm matches. A clone size is listed for some rows: how often the clone was seen (once, few, many), or a class if it is expanded.

D gene	J gene	V gene	clone size	CDR3 protein	CDR3 DNA
TRBD2	TRBJ2-7	TRBV27	many	CASRWSGGDYEQYF	TGTGCCAGCAGGTGGAGCGGGGGGGACTACGAGCAGTACTTC
TRBD2	TRBJ2-3	TRBV12-3/TRBV12-4	many	CASRLLAVNTDTQYF	TGTGCCAGCAGACTACTAGCGGTGAACACAGATACGCAGTATTTT
TRBD2	TRBJ2-5	TRBV5-6	few	CASSPGLADQETQYF	TGTGCCAGCAGCCCGGGACTAGCGGACCAAGAGACCCAGTACTTC
.	TRBJ1-1	TRBV12-3/TRBV12-4	.	CASSLTWNTEAFF	TGTGCCAGCAGTTTGACTTGGAACACTGAAGCTTTCTTT
.	TRBJ2-2	TRBV6-5	.	CASSYSRGGRYVAGELFF	TGTGCCAGCAGTTACTCCAGGGGTGGGCGTTATGTGGCCGGGGAGCTGTTTTTT
TRBD1	TRBJ2-3	TRBV9	.	CASSVRGLHTDTQYF	TGTGCCAGCAGCGTCAGGGGGCTCCACACAGATACGCAGTATTTT
TRBD2	TRBJ2-3	TRBV18	many	CASSPEGLAGRTDTQYF	TGTGCCAGCTCACCAGAAGGCCTAGCGGGCCGCACAGATACGCAGTATTTT
TRBD1	TRBJ1-1	TRBV4-3	many	CASSQVYNWDRPNTEAFF	TGCGCCAGCAGCCAAGTCTATAACTGGGACAGACCGAACACTGAAGCTTTCTTT
.	TRBJ1-2	TRBV20-1	.	CSARGVGGGWDYGYTF	TGCAGTGCTAGGGGTGTCGGGGGAGGTTGGGACTATGGCTACACCTTC
TRBD1	TRBJ1-2	TRBV7-9	.	CASTGTAFHYGYTF	TGTGCCAGCACCGGGACAGCCTTCCACTATGGCTACACCTTC
TRBD1	TRBJ2-7	TRBV29-1	many	CSVEEGTVSYEQYF	TGCAGCGTTGAAGAGGGGACAGTATCCTACGAGCAGTACTTC
.	TRBJ2-7	TRBV7-8	many	CASSSTGSSYEQYF	TGTGCCAGCAGCTCCACAGGTAGCTCCTACGAGCAGTACTTC
.	TRBJ2-3	TRBV6-1	.	CASRGRPRTDTQYF	TGTGCCAGCAGAGGGAGACCCCGGACCGATACGCAGTATTTT
TRBD1	TRBJ2-7	TRBV25-1	many	CASSTGTGTYEQYF	TGTGCCAGCAGTACCGGGACAGGGACCTACGAGCAGTACTTC
.	TRBJ2-2	TRBV4-3	large	CASSQDISTTATGELFF	TGCGCCAGCAGCCAAGATATCTCGACAACAGCCACCGGGGAGCTGTTTTTT
TRBD1	TRBJ2-3	TRBV20-1	few	CSARTGGLLTYTQYF	TGCAGTGCCAGGACAGGGGGTCTCCTCACATATACGCAGTATTTT
TRBD1	TRBJ2-7	TRBV7-9	.	CASTLDRGLGEQYF	TGTGCCAGCACCCTTGACAGGGGGCTCGGCGAGCAGTACTTC
.	TRBJ2-1	TRBV20-1	.	CSARDFQHREGAYNEQFF	TGCAGTGCTAGAGATTTCCAACACAGGGAAGGGGCGTACAATGAGCAGTTCTTC
TRBD1	TRBJ2-1	TRBV20-1	.	CSARAGTGVREQFF	TGCAGTGCTAGGGCTGGGACAGGGGTGAGGGAGCAGTTCTTC
.	TRBJ2-1	TRBV18	many	CASSPGSNEQFF	TGTGCCAGCTCACCGGGCAGCAATGAGCAGTTCTTC
.	TRBJ1-4	TRBV12-3/TRBV12-4	many	CASTFATNEKLFF	TGTGCCAGTACATTTGCAACTAATGAAAAACTGTTTTTT
.	TRBJ1-5	TRBV24-1	.	CATSEVDQPQHF	TGTGCCACCAGTGAAGTAGATCAGCCCCAGCATTTT
.	TRBJ2-4	TRBV29-1	few	CSVEDKGPGSKNIQYF	TGCAGCGTTGAAGATAAGGGGCCGGGCTCCAAAAACATTCAGTACTTC
TRBD1	TRBJ2-4	TRBV6-5	.	CASRGQGEAKNIQYF	TGTGCCAGCAGGGGACAGGGAGAAGCCAAAAACATTCAGTACTTC
.	TRBJ2-3	TRBV6-5	.	CASSYYLPGAADTQYF	TGTGCCAGCAGTTACTATCTCCCGGGGGCAGCAGATACGCAGTATTTT
.	TRBJ2-3	TRBV5-5	.	CASSLDLALDTQYF	TGTGCCAGCAGCTTGGATCTGGCCTTAGATACGCAGTATTTT
TRBD2	TRBJ2-3	TRBV27	many	CASSDGTRQDTQYF	TGTGCCAGCAGTGACGGGACTAGACAAGATACGCAGTATTTT
.	TRBJ2-2	TRBV28	.	CASSFWQGDNTGELFF	TGTGCCAGCAGTTTTTGGCAGGGAGATAACACCGGGGAGCTGTTTTTT
.	TRBJ2-5	TRBV20-1	many	CSAPFTDKETQYF	TGCAGTGCTCCTTTTACGGATAAAGAGACCCAGTACTTC
.	TRBJ1-3	TRBV24-1	.	CATSDSALLFYLGNTIYF	TGTGCCACCAGTGATTCGGCCCTACTCTTTTACCTTGGAAACACCATATATTTT
.	TRBJ2-2	TRBV29-1	.	CSVEPGRGHGELFF	TGCAGCGTTGAACCGGGCAGGGGTCACGGGGAGCTGTTTTTT
TRBD1	TRBJ2-5	TRBV5-5	many	CASSSQGAGETQYF	TGTGCCAGCAGCTCACAGGGGGCAGGAGAGACCCAGTACTTC
TRBD1	TRBJ1-6	TRBV20-1	.	CCAPDRGGRSPLHF	TGCTGTGCCCCGGACAGGGGGGGAAGGTCACCCCTCCACTTT
.	TRBJ1-4	TRBV4-1	.	CASSQGHRASEKLFF	TGCGCCAGCAGCCAAGGTCACAGGGCGTCTGAAAAACTGTTTTTT
.	TRBJ2-1	TRBV30	many	CAWSVRHHEQFF	TGTGCCTGGAGTGTACGACACCATGAGCAGTTCTTC
.	TRBJ1-4	TRBV5-5	.	CASSLVRWGSPEKLFF	TGTGCCAGCAGCTTGGTACGCTGGGGGTCCCCCGAAAAACTGTTTTTT
.	TRBJ2-7	TRBV5-6	few	CASSFLQGNEQYF	TGTGCCAGCAGCTTCCTCCAGGGAAACGAGCAGTACTTC
.	TRBJ2-7	TRBV5-1	many	CASSPPDISYEQYF	TGCGCCAGCAGCCCCCCGGACATCTCCTACGAGCAGTACTTC
TRBD1	TRBJ2-2	TRBV9	many	CASSGSDRATGELFF	TGTGCCAGCAGTGGTTCGGACAGGGCCACCGGGGAGCTGTTTTTT
.	TRBJ2-2	TRBV5-5	many	CASSLPLNTGELFF	TGTGCCAGCAGCTTGCCCCTCAACACCGGGGAGCTGTTTTTT
.	TRBJ1-2	TRBV7-2	many	CASSLGQGYPANYGYTF	TGTGCCAGCAGCTTAGGGCAGGGTTATCCTGCTAACTATGGCTACACCTTC
.	TRBJ2-5	TRBV4-1	.	CASSQHRESETQYF	TGCGCCAGCAGCCAGCACCGGGAAAGCGAGACCCAGTACTTC
.	TRBJ1-1	TRBV15	.	CATSREFPWWGAGYTEAFF	TGTGCCACCAGCAGAGAGTTCCCTTGGTGGGGGGCAGGGTACACTGAAGCTTTCTTT
.	TRBJ1-5	TRBV12-3/TRBV12-4	few	CASSPRAFLNQPQHF	TGTGCCAGCAGCCCGAGGGCCTTTCTTAATCAGCCCCAGCATTTT
TRBD1	TRBJ1-3	TRBV20-1	.	CSAPDRVGNTIYF	TGCAGTGCTCCCGACAGGGTTGGAAACACCATATATTTT
TRBD1	TRBJ2-5	TRBV28	many	CASRRTGGGGSGTQYF	TGTGCCAGCAGAAGAACAGGGGGCGGTGGGTCTGGGACCCAGTACTTC
.	TRBJ2-5	TRBV20-1	many	CSASASGLKGETQYF	TGCAGTGCTAGCGCCTCCGGCCTTAAGGGAGAGACCCAGTACTTC
TRBD1	TRBJ1-1	TRBV5-1	many	CASSLTDRWWNTEAFF	TGCGCCAGCAGCCTTACGGACAGGTGGTGGAACACTGAAGCTTTCTTT
.	TRBJ1-5	TRBV12-3/TRBV12-4	many	CASSFRRDQPQHF	TGTGCCAGCAGTTTCCGGAGGGATCAGCCCCAGCATTTT
.	TRBJ2-5	TRBV7-8	many	CASSLGEGIETQYF	TGTGCCAGCAGCTTAGGAGAAGGGATAGAGACCCAGTACTTC
TRBD2	TRBJ2-1	TRBV7-9	.	CASSPGGPPYNEQFF	TGTGCCAGCAGCCCGGGGGGGCCTCCCTACAATGAGCAGTTCTTC
TRBD1	TRBJ2-1	TRBV5-1	.	CASSLGRGNYNEQFF	TGCGCCAGCAGCTTGGGCAGGGGGAATTACAATGAGCAGTTCTTC
.	TRBJ2-3	TRBV24-1	.	CATSDGRWRSDTQYF	TGTGCCACCAGTGACGGGCGGTGGCGCTCAGATACGCAGTATTTT
TRBD1	TRBJ2-7	TRBV2	few	CASDRSDRDEQYF	TGTGCCAGTGATCGCTCGGACAGGGACGAGCAGTACTTC